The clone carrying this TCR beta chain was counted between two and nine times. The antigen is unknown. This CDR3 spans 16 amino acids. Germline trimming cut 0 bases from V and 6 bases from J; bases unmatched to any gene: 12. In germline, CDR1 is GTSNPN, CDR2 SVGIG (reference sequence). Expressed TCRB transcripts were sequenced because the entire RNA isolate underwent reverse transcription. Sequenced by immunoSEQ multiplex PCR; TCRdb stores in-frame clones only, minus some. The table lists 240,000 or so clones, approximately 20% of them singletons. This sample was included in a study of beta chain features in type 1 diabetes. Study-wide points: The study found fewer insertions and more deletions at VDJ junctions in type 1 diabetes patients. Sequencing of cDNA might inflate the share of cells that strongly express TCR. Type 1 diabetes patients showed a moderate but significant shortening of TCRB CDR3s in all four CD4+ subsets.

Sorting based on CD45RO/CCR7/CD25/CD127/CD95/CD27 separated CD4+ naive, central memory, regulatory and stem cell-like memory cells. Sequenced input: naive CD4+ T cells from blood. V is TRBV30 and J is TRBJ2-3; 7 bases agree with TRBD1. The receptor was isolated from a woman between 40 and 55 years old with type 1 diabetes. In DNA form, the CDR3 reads TGTGCCTGGAGTGTGATCGGGTTGAGGGGGCGGGATACGCAGTATTTT. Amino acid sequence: CAWSVIGLRGRDTQYF.